Listed below are T cell receptor beta chains from one sample, sequenced in a study of naive and memory T cell subsets. TCRdb itself ran the UMI-ligation and nested PCR reads through MiXCR, one entry per CDR3 protein. The repertoire includes some 30,000 distinct CDR3 sequences, about 6.7% of them detected once, and 3% to 3.5% sits in the top ten. The sequences come from skin, collected from a tuberculin skin test site. The receptors derive from an adult in good health. Each CDR3 is given with its conserved first and last residue. A D gene is named only where the DNA matches it firmly. Size is stated for part of the rows, as once, few or many counts, or as a class when the clone is expanded.

j_gene,v_gene,abundance,d_gene,CDR3nt,CDR3aa
TRBJ2-7,TRBV7-2,many,TRBD1,TGTGCCAGCAGCTTAGTCCCGGGACAGGGCTCCTACGAGCAGTACTTC,CASSLVPGQGSYEQYF
TRBJ2-7,TRBV5-1,many,NA,TGCGCCAGCAGCTACACAGGCGAGCAGTACTTC,CASSYTGEQYF
TRBJ1-1,TRBV6-1,many,TRBD1,TGTGCCAGCAGAGTGACAGGGGGCAACACTGAAGCTTTCTTT,CASRVTGGNTEAFF
TRBJ1-1,TRBV5-8,NA,NA,TGTGCCAGCAGCCCGTCGCCCGCCGCCCCTCGGTGGTTAGGGGGAAGGAACACTGAAGCTTTCTTT,CASSPSPAAPRWLGGRNTEAFF
TRBJ2-2,TRBV5-1,many,NA,TGCGCCAGCAGCTCAGCCGGGGCTTTCACCGGGGAGCTGTTTTTT,CASSSAGAFTGELFF
TRBJ1-1,TRBV19,many,NA,TGTGCCAGTACCCGCACAGGGCTGAACACTGAAGCTTTCTTT,CASTRTGLNTEAFF
TRBJ2-5,TRBV4-1,many,TRBD1,TGCGCCAGCAGCCAAGGGCTTCTCGGGACAGGGAAGACCCAGTACTTC,CASSQGLLGTGKTQYF
TRBJ1-1,TRBV29-1,NA,NA,TGCAGCGCTCACCCCGGGGGAAGGACTGAAGCTTTCTTT,CSAHPGGRTEAFF
TRBJ1-2,TRBV3-1,many,NA,TGTGCCAGCAGCCAAGCAGGGATTAACTATGGCTACACCTTC,CASSQAGINYGYTF
TRBJ2-1,TRBV12-3/TRBV12-4,NA,NA,TGTGCCAGCAGCATTACCCCGTCCTACAATGAGCAGTTCTTC,CASSITPSYNEQFF
TRBJ2-1,TRBV19,NA,TRBD2,TGTGCCAGTAGTAAAACTAGCGGGGCATACAATGAGCAGTTCTTC,CASSKTSGAYNEQFF
TRBJ2-3,TRBV5-4,many,NA,TGTGCCAGCAGCTTGGTCGGTACTGATACGCAGTATTTT,CASSLVGTDTQYF
TRBJ1-1,TRBV12-3/TRBV12-4,NA,NA,TGTGCCAGCAGCTCCCTGACAAGGGCTTACACTGAAGCTTTCTTT,CASSSLTRAYTEAFF
TRBJ2-5,TRBV20-1,many,NA,TGCAGTGCGAGCCTCCCGCGGCAGGGAGGCGAGACCCAGTACTTC,CSASLPRQGGETQYF
TRBJ2-1,TRBV3-1,many,TRBD2,TGTGCCAGCAGCCTGGGACTAGCTGGGGTTAGCAATGAGCAGTTCTTC,CASSLGLAGVSNEQFF
TRBJ1-5,TRBV12-3/TRBV12-4,NA,NA,TGTGCCAGCAGTCTAGGGGGGGGGCAGCCCCAGCATTTT,CASSLGGGQPQHF
TRBJ1-1,TRBV6-1,many,TRBD1,TGTGCCAGCAGGACTAAACAGGGGCCGCCCAACACTGAAGTTTTCTTT,CASRTKQGPPNTEVFF
TRBJ2-3,TRBV12-3/TRBV12-4,few,TRBD1,TGTGCCAGCAGTTTAGGACAGGGAAGAGATACGCAGTATTTT,CASSLGQGRDTQYF
TRBJ2-2,TRBV29-1,many,NA,TGCAGCGTTGTTGTACAATTGACCGGGACAAGAACCGGGGAGCTGTTTTTT,CSVVVQLTGTRTGELFF
TRBJ2-2,TRBV5-5,few,TRBD1,TGTGCCAGCAGCTCTCTGACAGGGGGCAGGACCGGGGAGCTGTTTTTT,CASSSLTGGRTGELFF
TRBJ1-4,TRBV2,NA,NA,TGTGCCAGCCGGGGCCCCTTTAGGGACGAAAAACTGTCTTTT,CASRGPFRDEKLSF
TRBJ1-1,TRBV6-6,few,TRBD1,TGTGCCAGCAGTCCGCAGGGGGCGGATGAAGCTTTCTTT,CASSPQGADEAFF
TRBJ2-1,TRBV2,NA,TRBD1,TGTGCCAGCAGCCTTCCGACAGGGTACAATGAGCAGTTCTTC,CASSLPTGYNEQFF
TRBJ1-2,TRBV7-3,many,NA,TGTGCCAGCCCGGGGGATGACTATGGCTACACCTTC,CASPGDDYGYTF
TRBJ2-2,TRBV5-4,many,NA,TGTGCCAGCAGCCAGGAGGTCGTCAGTCCGGCCGGGGAGCTGTTTTTT,CASSQEVVSPAGELFF
TRBJ2-3,TRBV12-3/TRBV12-4,NA,TRBD2,TGTGCCAGCAGCTCGCCGGGAGGGTCCACAGATACGCAGTATTTT,CASSSPGGSTDTQYF
TRBJ2-1,TRBV19,many,NA,TGTGCCAGTAGTCGCTCCTACAATGAGCAGTTCTTC,CASSRSYNEQFF
TRBJ1-2,TRBV20-1,many,TRBD1,TGCAGTGCTAGAGTTCGCCGACAGGGTAGCAACTATGGCTACACCTTC,CSARVRRQGSNYGYTF
TRBJ2-3,TRBV7-3,many,NA,TGTGCCAGCAGCTTAACCCAGACCCGCACAGATACGCAGTATTTT,CASSLTQTRTDTQYF
TRBJ1-2,TRBV5-1,many,NA,TGCGCCAGCAGCTTGGAGAGTGCAGACTATGGCTACACCTTC,CASSLESADYGYTF
TRBJ1-1,TRBV6-2/TRBV6-3,many,TRBD1,TGTGCCGGACAGGGGGCTATGAACACTGAAGCTTTCTTT,CAGQGAMNTEAFF
TRBJ2-7,TRBV7-6,many,NA,TGTGCCAGCAGCTCCGAAAGGTCCTACGAGCAGTACTTC,CASSSERSYEQYF
TRBJ2-7,TRBV20-1,many,NA,TGCAGTGCTAGAGAGGGGGGCTACCTTTACGAGCAGTACTTC,CSAREGGYLYEQYF
TRBJ2-1,TRBV20-1,NA,TRBD2,TGCAGTGCTAGAACGCCCGGGACTAGCGGGGGTGTATCCTACAATGAGCAGTTCTTC,CSARTPGTSGGVSYNEQFF
TRBJ2-6,TRBV7-9,many,NA,TGTGCCAGCAGCTCTACTGGGGAGTCTGGGGCCAACGTCCTGACTTTC,CASSSTGESGANVLTF
TRBJ1-1,TRBV2,many,NA,TGTGCCAGCACCAAATCGGGGGTAGTTGGGGCCGAAGCTTTCTTT,CASTKSGVVGAEAFF
TRBJ2-3,TRBV6-6,many,TRBD2,TGTGCCAGCAGTTACACTCCGGGACTAGCGTCGCCAGATACGCAGTATTTT,CASSYTPGLASPDTQYF
TRBJ2-7,TRBV20-1,many,NA,TGCAGTGCTAGAGACCAGGAGGCCTCCTACGAGCAGTACTTC,CSARDQEASYEQYF
TRBJ2-6,TRBV14,many,NA,TGTGCCAGCAGCCAGTCTGGGGCCAACGTCCTGACTTTC,CASSQSGANVLTF
TRBJ2-2,TRBV20-1,medium-sized,TRBD1,TGCAGTGCCCAACAACAGGGGGCGAACACCGGGGAGCTGTTTTTT,CSAQQQGANTGELFF
TRBJ2-2,TRBV2,many,NA,TGTGCCAGCTTGATAGAAAACACCGGGGAGCTGTTTTTT,CASLIENTGELFF